The rows below give T cell receptor beta chains drawn from one sample of a study of liver allograft versus peripheral blood T cells. TCRdb redid the calling of the reads with MiXCR, one entry per CDR3 protein. The sample holds about 14,000 distinct CDR3 sequences, approximately 22% seen once. The receptors shown here come from a human patient who had a liver transplant. The graft donor may have contributed some T cells. Both conserved end residues are part of each CDR3. D genes are given only for firm matches. The size entry is marked missing in some rows and otherwise reads once, few, many or a size class.

J	size	D	V	DNA	CDR3
TRBJ1-3	.	.	TRBV6-5	TGTGCCAGCAGGATAGGGACATCTGGAAACACCATATATTTT	CASRIGTSGNTIYF
TRBJ2-3	many	.	TRBV18	TGTGCCAGCTCACCACCTAGGGGGGCGGTAAATACGCAGTATTTT	CASSPPRGAVNTQYF
TRBJ1-6	few	.	TRBV27	TGTGCCAGCAGCCTGGGGGGCAATTCACCCCTCCACTTT	CASSLGGNSPLHF
TRBJ1-2	medium-sized	.	TRBV18	TGTGCCAGCTCACCCGGACGAGGGAACTATGGCTACACCTTC	CASSPGRGNYGYTF
TRBJ1-1	.	TRBD1	TRBV13	TGTGCCAGCAGTTTCTCCTTTCTACAGGGGGACACTGAAGCTTTCTTT	CASSFSFLQGDTEAFF
TRBJ2-1	medium-sized	TRBD1	TRBV18	TGTGCCAGCTCACGAGGGGGCAGCTCCTACAATGAGCAGTTCTTC	CASSRGGSSYNEQFF
TRBJ1-1	few	.	TRBV30	TGTGCCTGGGCGCGGCGGTTGAACACTGAAGCTTTCTTT	CAWARRLNTEAFF
TRBJ1-1	.	.	TRBV20-1	TGCAGTGCGCGGGGACAACTGAACACTGAAGCTTTCTTT	CSARGQLNTEAFF
TRBJ2-5	few	.	TRBV29-1	TGCAGCGTTCGGCAGGATGGGGAGACCCAGTACTTC	CSVRQDGETQYF
TRBJ1-2	medium-sized	TRBD1	TRBV18	TGTGCCAGCTCCGCCGGACAGGGAGGCTATGGCTACACCTTC	CASSAGQGGYGYTF
TRBJ1-5	few	.	TRBV19	TGTGCCAGTTCAACCGACAGCCTCAATCAGCCCCAGCATTTT	CASSTDSLNQPQHF
TRBJ2-5	.	TRBD1	TRBV12-3/TRBV12-4	TGTGCCAGCAGCATGGGACAGGGCCAAGAGACCCAGTACTTC	CASSMGQGQETQYF
TRBJ1-2	many	TRBD1	TRBV7-2	TGTGCCAGCAGCCCGGGACGGACAGGGGAGAGTGGCTACACCTTC	CASSPGRTGESGYTF
TRBJ1-2	medium-sized	TRBD1	TRBV7-2	TGTGCCAGCAGCTACCACTCGCTGACAGGGATTGACTATGGCTACACCTTC	CASSYHSLTGIDYGYTF
TRBJ2-1	few	.	TRBV5-4	TGTGCCAGCAGCTTGGGACTGATGAATTACAATGAGCAGTTCTTC	CASSLGLMNYNEQFF
TRBJ1-4	many	.	TRBV7-9	TGTGCCAGCAGCTTAGTCTCAGAAAAACTGTTTTTT	CASSLVSEKLFF
TRBJ1-1	.	TRBD1	TRBV5-4	TGTGCCAGCAGCCCGGACAGGGTGGTAACTTTCTTT	CASSPDRVVTFF
TRBJ2-1	.	TRBD2	TRBV19	TGTGCCAGTAGTCGTCGGACTAGCGGGATATACAATGAGCAGTTCTTC	CASSRRTSGIYNEQFF
TRBJ1-5	.	TRBD1	TRBV19	TGTGCCAGTAGTAGCGCCGGGACAGCCAATCAGCCCCAGCATTTT	CASSSAGTANQPQHF
TRBJ2-6	.	.	TRBV19	TGTGCCAGTAGAAGATTCTCTGGGGCCAACGTCCTGACTTTC	CASRRFSGANVLTF
TRBJ1-2	few	.	TRBV12-3/TRBV12-4	TGTGCCAGCAGGAGGGACATTTCCTATGGCTACACCTTC	CASRRDISYGYTF
TRBJ1-5	medium-sized	.	TRBV19	TGTGCCAGTAGTAAAGGATACAATCAGCCCCAGCATTTT	CASSKGYNQPQHF
TRBJ1-1	medium-sized	.	TRBV6-6	TGTGCCAGCAGCCTCGACGGGCGAAGAAAAGCTTTCTTT	CASSLDGRRKAFF
TRBJ1-4	few	TRBD1	TRBV6-1	TGTGCCAGCAGTGAAGGGCAGGGGGCGACTAATGAAAAACTGTTTTTT	CASSEGQGATNEKLFF
TRBJ1-2	.	.	TRBV28	TGTGCCAGCAGTTTCCACAGCATAGGCTATGGCTACACCTTC	CASSFHSIGYGYTF
TRBJ2-3	few	TRBD2	TRBV10-3	TGTGCCATCAGTGAGACCCCGGGGGGATCGCAGTATTTT	CAISETPGGSQYF
TRBJ1-2	medium-sized	TRBD1	TRBV19	TGTGCCAGTGTCGGGACAGGGTTTAGTGGCTACACCTTC	CASVGTGFSGYTF
TRBJ1-6	.	TRBD1	TRBV29-1	TGCAGCGTTAGGGGACAGAATAATTCACCCCTCCACTTT	CSVRGQNNSPLHF
TRBJ1-2	many	.	TRBV5-4	TGTGCCAGCAGCTCTCCTCCGGGACGGACTAACTATGGCTACACCTTC	CASSSPPGRTNYGYTF
TRBJ2-1	many	.	TRBV6-2/TRBV6-3	TGTGCCAGCAGCTTGGCCCTGATCGGTGAGCAGTTCTTC	CASSLALIGEQFF
TRBJ2-7	medium-sized	TRBD1	TRBV6-5	TGTGCCAGCAGTACCTCACAGGGGTTCTACGAGCAGTACTTC	CASSTSQGFYEQYF
TRBJ1-6	medium-sized	.	TRBV6-5	TGTGCCAGCAGTTACTCGAGACAGCTTAATTCACCCCTCCACTTT	CASSYSRQLNSPLHF
TRBJ2-3	.	TRBD1	TRBV12-3/TRBV12-4	TGTGCCAGCAGTCGATTAGGACAGGGAGGCACAGATACGCAGTATTTT	CASSRLGQGGTDTQYF
TRBJ2-1	.	TRBD1	TRBV7-2	TGTGTCAGCAGCTTAAAAGCCGGGACAGGGGTCAATGAGCAGTTCTTC	CVSSLKAGTGVNEQFF
TRBJ1-1	medium-sized	.	TRBV5-4	TGTGCCAGCAGCTTGAAAAGGGCGGGGGTTAAGAACACTGAAGCTTTCTTT	CASSLKRAGVKNTEAFF
TRBJ1-2	.	.	TRBV5-1	TGCGCCAGCAGCTTGGTCCCCCTCGCGGCCTCAGGGTATGGCTACACCTTC	CASSLVPLAASGYGYTF